The 14 T cell receptor beta chains below were found in one sample sequenced in a study of beta chain features in type 1 diabetes. Study-level findings and limits: All four CD4+ subsets from Type 1 diabetes patients carried moderately but significantly shorter TCRB CDR3s.

Their cognate antigens are unknown. Of the isolated RNA, all was reverse transcribed, and so the sequenced material was expressed TCRB transcripts. The repertoire was sequenced with immunoSEQ multiplex PCR; TCRdb's copy has only in-frame clones and lacks some. The sample records 250,000 to 350,000 clones, roughly an eighth being singletons. The specimen sequenced was naive CD4+ T cells from blood. These receptors came from a man aged 25-45 years with type 1 diabetes.

This clone was observed a handful of times. The chain carries TRBV6-5 and TRBJ2-7, with D perhaps TRBD2 (6 bases). CDR1 MNHEY and CDR2 SVGAGI come from the germline V gene. The V and J ends lost 5 bases and 3 bases respectively, with 17 bases between them. This CDR3 spans 15 amino acids. DNA for the CDR3: TGTGCCAGCAGTCCCCAGGGCGGAGGGAACTACGAGCAGTACTTC. This codes for CASSPQGGGNYEQYF.

The chain recombines TRBV6-5 with TRBJ1-2; 8 nucleotides line up with TRBD1. This CDR3 spans 15 amino acids. The germline V gene has CDR1 MNHEY and CDR2 SVGAGI. V was clipped by 5 bases and J by 4 bases; unmatched bases: 9. CDR3 protein: CASSPQGQAAYGYTF. CDR3 sequence (DNA): TGTGCCAGCAGTCCCCAGGGACAGGCGGCCTATGGCTACACCTTC.

The sample holds a few counts of this clone. The chain recombines TRBV15 with TRBJ2-5, with TRBD2 matching 10 bases. V shed 0 bases and J 4 bases; nucleotides not matched to a gene: 11. This CDR3 is 18 amino acids long. Germline V gene data show CDR1 as LNHNV and CDR2 as YYDKDF (reference sequence). CDR3 sequence: CATSRELAYGLAAETQYF. The CDR3 bases are TGTGCCACCAGCAGAGAGCTCGCCTACGGACTAGCGGCAGAGACCCAGTACTTC.

A few counts support this clone. The chain has TRBV7-2 and TRBJ2-5; perhaps TRBD2 as D (6 bases). In germline, CDR1 is SGHTA, CDR2 FQGNSA. The CDR3 totals 15 residues. V gave up 3 bases and J gave up 0 bases, with 11 bases separating them. The CDR3 region is CASSLGRGHQETQYF. CDR3 nucleotide sequence: TGTGCCAGCAGCTTGGGGCGGGGCCACCAAGAGACCCAGTACTTC.

This clone appeared a few times. This rearrangement joins TRBV21-1 to TRBJ2-1; no check of the table's D call, TRBD2, against the DNA was made. TRBV21-1 is given as a pseudogene. The length of the CDR3 is 15 residues. The CDR3 DNA sequence: TGTGCCAGCAGCATGACTAGCGGGGCTTTTAATGAGCAGTTCTTC. Protein: CASSMTSGAFNEQFF.

This clone was recorded a few times. The gene calls are TRBV6-4 and TRBJ2-1; maybe TRBD1 (5 bases). V lost 5 bases and J 12 bases, leaving 11 bases between the germline ends. The length of the CDR3 is 11 residues. The germline V gene encodes CDR1 MRHNA and CDR2 SNTAGT. As DNA, the CDR3 is TGTGCCAGCAGTACAGGCGCCGCGCAGTTCTTC. The encoded protein is CASSTGAAQFF.

The chain links TRBV6-5 to TRBJ2-1; D gene uncertain. The germline CDR1 and CDR2 sequences are MNHEY and SVGAGI. Trimming cost V 5 bases and J 8 bases, with 19 bases left between them. This CDR3 comprises 15 residues. For the CDR3, the DNA is TGTGCCAGCAGTGGGCAACTCAAGAGTTGGGATGAGCAGTTCTTC. Amino acids: CASSGQLKSWDEQFF.

The DNA for the CDR3 is TGCGCCAGCAGAGCGGATAGCAATCAGCCCCAGCATTTT. Encoded protein: CASRADSNQPQHF. This chain joins TRBV5-1 and TRBJ1-5; D is unresolved. This CDR3 contains 13 residues. The V and J ends lost 5 bases and 0 bases respectively, with 6 bases between them. Germline V gene sequence: CDR1 SGHRS, CDR2 YFSETQ.

J is TRBJ2-7 and V is TRBV30; no reliable D call. Deletions cut 3 bases from V and 3 bases from J, with 15 bases between. Per the germline V gene, CDR1 is GTSNPN and CDR2 is SVGIG (reference sequence). CDR3 length: 14 amino acids. As DNA, the CDR3 is TGTGCCTGGAGGGGCGCCGGTTCGAACTACGAGCAGTACTTC. Its protein is CAWRGAGSNYEQYF. The full variable domain, its missing parts supplied by reference TRBV30 and TRBJ2-7, is SQTIHQWPATLVQPVGSPLSLECTVEGTSNPNLYWYRQAAGRGLQLLFYSVGIGQISSEVPQNLSASRPQDRQFILSSKKLLLSDSGFYLCAWRGAGSNYEQYFGPGTRLTVT.

Comment on this clone: Different DNA sequences within this sample yield the same CDR3. Here the CDR3 DNA reads TGCGCCAGCAGCCAAGGTCCGGGAGGGCCCCAGCATTTT. Translation gives CASSQGPGGPQHF. V and J are TRBV4-3 and TRBJ1-5, with D uncertain. V was trimmed by 1 base and J by 9 bases, leaving 10 bases between them. Per germline, CDR1 LGHNA and CDR2 YSLEER. The CDR3 has 13 amino acids.

The chain couples TRBV18 to TRBJ1-1; D not resolved. Per germline, CDR1 KGHSH and CDR2 LQKENI. The ends were cut back, 1 base at V and 2 bases at J, with 5 bases in the middle. This CDR3 spans 13 amino acids. The CDR3 DNA reads TGTGCCAGCTCACCACAAGCCAACACTGAAGCTTTCTTT. It yields the protein CASSPQANTEAFF. Supplemented by reference TRBV18 and TRBJ1-1, the full variable domain reads NAGVMQNPRHLVRRRGQEARLRCSPMKGHSHVYWYRQLPEEGLKFMVYLQKENIIDESGMPKERFSAEFPKEGPSILRIQQVVRGDSAAYFCASSPQANTEAFFGQGTRLTVV.

This clone was seen more than once but under ten times. The gene calls are TRBV6-1 and TRBJ1-5, with D perhaps TRBD1 (6 bases). The CDR3 extends over 14 amino acids. Trimming took 1 base from V and 6 from J, leaving 10 bases between them. Germline CDR1 MNHNS, CDR2 SASEGT. The CDR3: CASSEGGRGQPQHF. CDR3 bases: TGTGCCAGCAGTGAAGGGGGCAGGGGTCAGCCCCAGCATTTT.

CDR3 bases: TGTGCCAGCAGCCGGACTAGCGGCCTCACAGATACGCAGTATTTT. The encoded protein is CASSRTSGLTDTQYF. The chain recombines TRBV7-2 with TRBJ2-3; TRBD2 matches at 10 bases. V lost 5 bases to trimming and J lost 2 bases; unmatched junction nucleotides: 4. Germline CDR1 reads SGHTA; CDR2 reads FQGNSA. The CDR3 loop spans 15 amino acids.

The rearrangement joins TRBV9 to TRBJ2-3, with a weak D call TRBD2 (6 bases). The CDR3 has 13 amino acids. Germline V gene sequence: CDR1 SGDLS, CDR2 YYNGEE. Deletions cut 10 bases from V and 8 bases from J, with 20 bases between. The CDR3 is CASSQGIGGTQYF. CDR3 bases: TGTGCCTCCAGCCAGGGAATCGGGGGTACGCAGTATTTT.